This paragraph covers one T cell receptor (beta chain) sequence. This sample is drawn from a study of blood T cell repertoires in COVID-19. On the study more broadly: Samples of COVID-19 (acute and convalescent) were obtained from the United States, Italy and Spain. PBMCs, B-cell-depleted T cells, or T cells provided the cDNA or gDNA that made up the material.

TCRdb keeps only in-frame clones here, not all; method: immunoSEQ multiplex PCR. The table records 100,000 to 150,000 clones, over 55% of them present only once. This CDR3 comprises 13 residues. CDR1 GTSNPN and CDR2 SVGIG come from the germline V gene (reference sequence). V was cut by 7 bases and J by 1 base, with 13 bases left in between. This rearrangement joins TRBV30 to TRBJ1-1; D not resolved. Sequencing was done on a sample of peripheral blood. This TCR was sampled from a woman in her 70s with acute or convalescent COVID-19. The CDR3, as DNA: TGTGCCTCCTCTAACGGAGGGAACACTGAAGCTTTCTTT. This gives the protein CASSNGGNTEAFF.